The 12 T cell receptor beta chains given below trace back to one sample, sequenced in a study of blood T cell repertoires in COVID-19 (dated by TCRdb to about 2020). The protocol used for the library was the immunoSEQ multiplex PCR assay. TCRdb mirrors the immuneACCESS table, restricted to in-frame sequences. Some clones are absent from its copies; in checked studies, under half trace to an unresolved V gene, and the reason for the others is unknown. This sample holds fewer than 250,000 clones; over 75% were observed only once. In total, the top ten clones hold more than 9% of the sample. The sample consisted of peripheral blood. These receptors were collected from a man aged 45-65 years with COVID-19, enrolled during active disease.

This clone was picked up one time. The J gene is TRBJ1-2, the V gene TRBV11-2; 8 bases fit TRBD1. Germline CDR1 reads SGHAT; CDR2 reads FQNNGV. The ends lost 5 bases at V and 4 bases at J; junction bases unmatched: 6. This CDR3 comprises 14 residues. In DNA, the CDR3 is TGTGCCAGCAGCACCCAGACAGGGGTCTATGGCTACACCTTC. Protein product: CASSTQTGVYGYTF.

The CDR3 sequence is CAIKPGQENGYTF. CDR3 DNA: TGTGCCATCAAGCCGGGACAGGAGAATGGCTACACCTTC. The chain combines TRBV10-3 with TRBJ1-2; 8 bases align to TRBD1. The CDR3 runs to 13 residues. V dropped 7 bases and J dropped 6; count of bases not matched to a gene: 7. The germline V gene has CDR1 ENHRY and CDR2 SYGVKD.

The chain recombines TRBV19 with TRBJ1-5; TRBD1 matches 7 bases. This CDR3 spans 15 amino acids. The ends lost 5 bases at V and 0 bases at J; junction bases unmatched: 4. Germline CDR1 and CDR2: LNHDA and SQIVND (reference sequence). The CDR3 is CASSRDRNSNQPQHF. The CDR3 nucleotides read TGTGCCAGTAGTCGGGACAGAAATAGCAATCAGCCCCAGCATTTT.

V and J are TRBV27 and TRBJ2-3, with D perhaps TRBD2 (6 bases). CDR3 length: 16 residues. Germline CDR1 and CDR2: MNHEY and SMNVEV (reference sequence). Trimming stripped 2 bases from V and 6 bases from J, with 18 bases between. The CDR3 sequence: CASSLIGVGEEDTQYF. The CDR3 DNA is TGTGCCAGCAGTTTAATTGGCGTTGGGGAGGAGGATACGCAGTATTTT.

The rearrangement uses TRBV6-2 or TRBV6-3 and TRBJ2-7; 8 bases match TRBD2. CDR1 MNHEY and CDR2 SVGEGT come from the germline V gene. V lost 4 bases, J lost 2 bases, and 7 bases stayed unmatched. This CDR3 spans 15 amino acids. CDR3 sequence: CASSLGLASTYEQYF. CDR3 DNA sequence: TGTGCCAGCAGTTTAGGACTAGCAAGTACCTACGAGCAGTACTTC.

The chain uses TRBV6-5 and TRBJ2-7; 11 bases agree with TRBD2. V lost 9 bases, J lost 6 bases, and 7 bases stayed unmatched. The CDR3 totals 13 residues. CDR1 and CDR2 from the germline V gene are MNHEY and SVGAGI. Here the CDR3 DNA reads TGTGCCAGTCTGAGTAGCGGGAGGGCCGAGCAGTACTTC. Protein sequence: CASLSSGRAEQYF.

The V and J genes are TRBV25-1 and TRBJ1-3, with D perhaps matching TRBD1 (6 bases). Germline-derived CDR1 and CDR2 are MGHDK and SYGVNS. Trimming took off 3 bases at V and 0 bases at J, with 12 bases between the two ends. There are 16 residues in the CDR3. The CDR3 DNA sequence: TGTGCCAGCAGTGATTCCGGGACAAGCTCTGGAAACACCATATATTTT. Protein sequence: CASSDSGTSSGNTIYF.

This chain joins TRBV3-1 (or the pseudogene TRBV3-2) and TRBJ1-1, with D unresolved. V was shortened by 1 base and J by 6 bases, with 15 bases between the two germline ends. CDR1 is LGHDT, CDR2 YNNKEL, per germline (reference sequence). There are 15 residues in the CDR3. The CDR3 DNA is TGTGCCAGCAGCCAAGTCTCAGGAGCGGGTTCTGAAGCTTTCTTT. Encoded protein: CASSQVSGAGSEAFF.

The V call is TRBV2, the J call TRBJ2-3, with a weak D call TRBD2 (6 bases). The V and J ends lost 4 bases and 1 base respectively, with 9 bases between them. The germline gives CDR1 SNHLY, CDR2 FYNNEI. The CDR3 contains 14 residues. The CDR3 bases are TGTGCCAGCAGTGGGGCTAGCGGCACAGATACGCAGTATTTT. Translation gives CASSGASGTDTQYF.

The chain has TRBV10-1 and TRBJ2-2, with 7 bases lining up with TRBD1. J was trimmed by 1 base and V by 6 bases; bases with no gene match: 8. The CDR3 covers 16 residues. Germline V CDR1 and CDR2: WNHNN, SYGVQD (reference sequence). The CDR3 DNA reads TGCGCCAGCAGCGAGGACCGGGACAGGAACACCGGGGAGCTGTTTTTT. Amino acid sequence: CASSEDRDRNTGELFF.

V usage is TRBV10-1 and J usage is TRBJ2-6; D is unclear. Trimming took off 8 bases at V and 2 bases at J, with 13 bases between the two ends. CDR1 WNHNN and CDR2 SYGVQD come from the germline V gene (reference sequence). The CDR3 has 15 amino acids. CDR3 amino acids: CASPIALAGANVLTF. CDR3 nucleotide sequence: TGCGCCAGCCCTATCGCCCTTGCTGGGGCCAACGTCCTGACTTTC.

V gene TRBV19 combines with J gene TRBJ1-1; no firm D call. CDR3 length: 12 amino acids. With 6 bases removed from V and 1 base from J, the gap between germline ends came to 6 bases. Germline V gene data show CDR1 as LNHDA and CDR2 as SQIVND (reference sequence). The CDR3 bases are TGTGCCAGTAGCCAATGGAACACTGAAGCTTTCTTT. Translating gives CASSQWNTEAFF.